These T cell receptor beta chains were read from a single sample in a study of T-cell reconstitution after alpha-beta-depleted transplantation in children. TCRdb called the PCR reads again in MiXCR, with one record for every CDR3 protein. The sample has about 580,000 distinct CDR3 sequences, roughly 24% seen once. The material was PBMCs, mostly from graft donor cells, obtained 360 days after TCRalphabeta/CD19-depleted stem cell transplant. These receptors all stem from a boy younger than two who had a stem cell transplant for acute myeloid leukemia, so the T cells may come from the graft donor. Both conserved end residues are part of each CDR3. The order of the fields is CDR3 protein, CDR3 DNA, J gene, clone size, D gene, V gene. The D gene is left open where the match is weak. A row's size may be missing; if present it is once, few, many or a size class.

CDR3aa: CSARGDSSGANVLTF
CDR3nt: TGCAGTGCTAGGGGGGACAGCTCTGGGGCCAACGTCCTGACTTTC
j_gene: TRBJ2-6
abundance: NA
d_gene: TRBD1
v_gene: TRBV20-1

CDR3aa: CSARVGTTIDEQFF
CDR3nt: TGCAGTGCTAGAGTGGGGACCACAATCGATGAGCAGTTCTTC
j_gene: TRBJ2-1
abundance: NA
d_gene: NA
v_gene: TRBV20-1

CDR3aa: CASSYSRIAKNIQYF
CDR3nt: TGTGCCAGCAGTTACTCTAGGATAGCCAAAAACATTCAGTACTTC
j_gene: TRBJ2-4
abundance: few
d_gene: NA
v_gene: TRBV6-5

CDR3aa: CATLPGTMNTGELFF
CDR3nt: TGTGCCACATTACCCGGGACTATGAACACCGGGGAGCTGTTTTTT
j_gene: TRBJ2-2
abundance: many
d_gene: TRBD2
v_gene: TRBV11-2

CDR3aa: CASSLTPRDNEQFF
CDR3nt: TGTGCCAGCAGCTTAACTCCTCGGGACAATGAGCAGTTCTTC
j_gene: TRBJ2-1
abundance: few
d_gene: NA
v_gene: TRBV7-3

CDR3aa: CASWNREGPGRRNTGELFF
CDR3nt: TGTGCCAGCTGGAACAGGGAGGGTCCGGGACGCCGTAACACCGGGGAGCTGTTTTTT
j_gene: TRBJ2-2
abundance: NA
d_gene: NA
v_gene: TRBV27

CDR3aa: CSAQRGGVAVEQYF
CDR3nt: TGCAGTGCCCAGCGGGGGGGCGTGGCGGTCGAGCAGTACTTC
j_gene: TRBJ2-7
abundance: few
d_gene: TRBD2
v_gene: TRBV20-1

CDR3aa: CSARDDGGGRTQYF
CDR3nt: TGCAGTGCTAGAGATGATGGGGGGGGCCGTACGCAGTATTTT
j_gene: TRBJ2-3
abundance: few
d_gene: NA
v_gene: TRBV20-1

CDR3aa: CSVRMTGQRGEAFF
CDR3nt: TGCAGCGTCCGAATGACAGGCCAACGGGGGGAAGCTTTCTTT
j_gene: TRBJ1-1
abundance: NA
d_gene: NA
v_gene: TRBV29-1

CDR3aa: CASSQDRGLYEQYF
CDR3nt: TGTGCCAGCAGCCAGGACAGGGGGCTGTACGAGCAGTACTTC
j_gene: TRBJ2-7
abundance: few
d_gene: TRBD1
v_gene: TRBV7-8

CDR3aa: CSAAQGAIYEQYF
CDR3nt: TGCAGTGCCGCACAGGGGGCGATCTACGAGCAGTACTTC
j_gene: TRBJ2-7
abundance: many
d_gene: TRBD1
v_gene: TRBV20-1

CDR3aa: CASSVGQGLETQYF
CDR3nt: TGCGCCAGCAGCGTAGGACAGGGACTCGAGACCCAGTACTTC
j_gene: TRBJ2-5
abundance: NA
d_gene: TRBD1
v_gene: TRBV5-1

CDR3aa: CASSPGTELNTGELFF
CDR3nt: TGTGCCAGCAGTCCAGGGACGGAGCTTAACACCGGGGAGCTGTTTTTT
j_gene: TRBJ2-2
abundance: NA
d_gene: NA
v_gene: TRBV28

CDR3aa: CASSAAPNTEAFF
CDR3nt: TGTGCCAGCAGTGCAGCACCGAACACTGAAGCTTTCTTT
j_gene: TRBJ1-1
abundance: few
d_gene: NA
v_gene: TRBV6-1

CDR3aa: CASSFSLGADWETQYF
CDR3nt: TGTGCCAGCAGCTTTTCCCTCGGGGCAGACTGGGAGACCCAGTACTTC
j_gene: TRBJ2-5
abundance: many
d_gene: NA
v_gene: TRBV11-2

CDR3aa: CSVEHAPSTDTQYF
CDR3nt: TGCAGCGTTGAACACGCGCCGAGCACAGATACGCAGTATTTT
j_gene: TRBJ2-3
abundance: few
d_gene: NA
v_gene: TRBV29-1

CDR3aa: CASFAGQGAYGYTF
CDR3nt: TGTGCCAGCTTCGCCGGACAGGGCGCATATGGCTACACCTTC
j_gene: TRBJ1-2
abundance: NA
d_gene: TRBD1
v_gene: TRBV6-5

CDR3aa: CSVLTGSSYNEQFF
CDR3nt: TGCAGCGTCCTGACAGGGAGCTCCTACAATGAGCAGTTCTTC
j_gene: TRBJ2-1
abundance: many
d_gene: TRBD1
v_gene: TRBV29-1

CDR3aa: CASSQGKYNEQFF
CDR3nt: TGCGCCAGCAGCCAAGGGAAGTACAATGAGCAGTTCTTC
j_gene: TRBJ2-1
abundance: many
d_gene: NA
v_gene: TRBV4-1

CDR3aa: CSVEGRQGDYGYTF
CDR3nt: TGCAGCGTTGAAGGGAGACAGGGGGATTATGGCTACACCTTC
j_gene: TRBJ1-2
abundance: few
d_gene: TRBD1
v_gene: TRBV29-1

CDR3aa: CSARGGVQRPQHF
CDR3nt: TGCAGTGCCAGGGGGGGAGTCCAGCGGCCCCAGCATTTT
j_gene: TRBJ1-5
abundance: many
d_gene: TRBD1
v_gene: TRBV20-1

CDR3aa: CSARRGQLTYEQYF
CDR3nt: TGCAGTGCTAGAAGGGGACAGCTGACCTACGAGCAGTACTTC
j_gene: TRBJ2-7
abundance: NA
d_gene: TRBD1
v_gene: TRBV20-1

CDR3aa: CASSRQNNEQFF
CDR3nt: TGTGCCAGCAGCCGCCAAAACAATGAGCAGTTCTTC
j_gene: TRBJ2-1
abundance: many
d_gene: NA
v_gene: TRBV7-8

CDR3aa: CASSYFEETQYF
CDR3nt: TGTGCCAGCAGTTACTTCGAGGAGACCCAGTACTTC
j_gene: TRBJ2-5
abundance: many
d_gene: NA
v_gene: TRBV6-6

CDR3aa: CSYPGPYGYTF
CDR3nt: TGCAGCTACCCGGGGCCCTATGGCTACACCTTC
j_gene: TRBJ1-2
abundance: few
d_gene: NA
v_gene: TRBV29-1

CDR3aa: CASSPIWSGAETQYF
CDR3nt: TGTGCCAGCAGCCCTATTTGGTCAGGGGCCGAGACCCAGTACTTC
j_gene: TRBJ2-5
abundance: many
d_gene: NA
v_gene: TRBV5-6

CDR3aa: CASSHNQGAEQYF
CDR3nt: TGCGCCAGCAGCCACAACCAGGGGGCCGAGCAGTACTTC
j_gene: TRBJ2-7
abundance: few
d_gene: TRBD1
v_gene: TRBV4-3

CDR3aa: CSARGAGGFNNEQFF
CDR3nt: TGCAGTGCTAGAGGTGCGGGGGGATTCAACAATGAGCAGTTCTTC
j_gene: TRBJ2-1
abundance: NA
d_gene: TRBD2
v_gene: TRBV20-1

CDR3aa: CASSLVLARETQYF
CDR3nt: TGTGCCAGCAGCTTAGTTCTAGCGAGAGAGACCCAGTACTTC
j_gene: TRBJ2-5
abundance: NA
d_gene: NA
v_gene: TRBV7-2

CDR3aa: CASSQDNHLRYNEQFF
CDR3nt: TGCGCCAGCAGCCAAGATAACCACCTCAGGTACAATGAGCAGTTCTTC
j_gene: TRBJ2-1
abundance: NA
d_gene: NA
v_gene: TRBV4-3

CDR3aa: CASSLAGGVWSEQYF
CDR3nt: TGTGCCAGCAGCTTAGCGGGGGGCGTATGGAGCGAGCAGTACTTC
j_gene: TRBJ2-7
abundance: many
d_gene: NA
v_gene: TRBV7-9

CDR3aa: CATNQRSGAFNEQFF
CDR3nt: TGTGCCACCAACCAGCGGAGCGGGGCCTTCAATGAGCAGTTCTTC
j_gene: TRBJ2-1
abundance: many
d_gene: TRBD2
v_gene: TRBV15

CDR3aa: CASSLSVSSYNEQFF
CDR3nt: TGTGCCAGCAGCTTAAGCGTGAGCTCCTACAATGAGCAGTTCTTC
j_gene: TRBJ2-1
abundance: many
d_gene: NA
v_gene: TRBV28

CDR3aa: CSVATGTGELFF
CDR3nt: TGCAGCGTTGCTACAGGGACCGGGGAGCTGTTTTTT
j_gene: TRBJ2-2
abundance: many
d_gene: NA
v_gene: TRBV29-1

CDR3aa: CASRATGTGQETQYF
CDR3nt: TGTGCCAGCAGGGCCACCGGGACAGGCCAAGAGACCCAGTACTTC
j_gene: TRBJ2-5
abundance: few
d_gene: TRBD1
v_gene: TRBV12-3/TRBV12-4

CDR3aa: CASSVPGQGASQETQYF
CDR3nt: TGCGCCAGCAGCGTACCGGGACAGGGGGCGTCCCAAGAGACCCAGTACTTC
j_gene: TRBJ2-5
abundance: NA
d_gene: TRBD1
v_gene: TRBV4-1

CDR3aa: CSARDRDRTYEQYF
CDR3nt: TGCAGTGCTAGAGATCGCGACAGGACCTACGAGCAGTACTTC
j_gene: TRBJ2-7
abundance: many
d_gene: NA
v_gene: TRBV20-1

CDR3aa: CSPCGGEQFF
CDR3nt: TGCAGCCCCTGTGGGGGTGAGCAGTTCTTC
j_gene: TRBJ2-1
abundance: many
d_gene: NA
v_gene: TRBV29-1

CDR3aa: CASSEYSGHGETQYF
CDR3nt: TGTGCCAGCAGTGAATATTCTGGGCATGGAGAGACCCAGTACTTC
j_gene: TRBJ2-5
abundance: many
d_gene: NA
v_gene: TRBV25-1

CDR3aa: CSAPGQGGLGNSPLHF
CDR3nt: TGCAGTGCGCCGGGACAGGGGGGATTGGGTAATTCACCCCTCCACTTT
j_gene: TRBJ1-6
abundance: many
d_gene: TRBD1
v_gene: TRBV20-1

CDR3aa: CSASGGGITDTQYF
CDR3nt: TGCAGTGCTAGCGGGGGGGGCATCACAGATACGCAGTATTTT
j_gene: TRBJ2-3
abundance: few
d_gene: TRBD2
v_gene: TRBV20-1